The rows below give T cell receptor beta chains drawn from one sample of a study of regulatory T cells in long-lasting Graves disease. TCRdb re-derived calls from the multiplex PCR reads in MiXCR, one entry per CDR3 protein. The sample contains around 500,000 distinct CDR3 sequences, 12% of which appear only once. The same data also went into a second study, on T cells in Graves' hyperthyroidism and ophthalmopathy.

The specimen comprised peripheral blood mononuclear cells (PBMCs), sampled at new diagnosis, from a patient treated with antithyroid drugs. Receptors were obtained from a woman in her twenties or thirties with Graves disease. CDR3s include the opening cysteine and the closing phenylalanine or tryptophan. The D gene is left open where the match is weak. Part of the rows lack a size; the others show once, few, many or a class for expanded clones.

>NA|few|TRBV6-9|TRBJ2-7
CASSYLALNYEQYF
TGTGCCAGCAGTTACTTAGCACTTAACTACGAGCAGTACTTC
>NA|many|TRBV27|TRBJ1-6
CASATPNVSRSPLHF
TGTGCCAGCGCAACCCCGAATGTGAGTCGTTCACCCCTCCACTTT
>TRBD1|many|TRBV2|TRBJ1-1
CASNTGGWGTEAFF
TGTGCCAGCAATACAGGGGGCTGGGGCACTGAAGCTTTCTTT
>NA|many|TRBV6-1|TRBJ2-7
CASRLDLGYEQYF
TGTGCCAGCAGACTAGATCTCGGGTACGAGCAGTACTTC
>TRBD1|many|TRBV3-1|TRBJ2-1
CASSQGYRTSRGYGYNEQFF
TGTGCCAGCAGCCAAGGGTATCGGACGTCCAGGGGGTATGGCTACAATGAGCAGTTCTTC
>NA|once|TRBV4-1|TRBJ1-6
CASSQRGGIFPLHF
TGCGCCAGCAGCCAACGAGGGGGGATCTTTCCCCTCCACTTT
>NA|many|TRBV30|TRBJ2-3
CAWRSDSTLGTQYF
TGTGCCTGGAGGAGCGACTCGACCCTCGGTACGCAGTATTTT
>NA|many|TRBV12-3/TRBV12-4|TRBJ2-5
CASSSRTETQYF
TGTGCCAGCAGTTCCCGGACAGAGACCCAGTACTTC
>NA|few|TRBV20-1|TRBJ1-2
CSARDLRGGSYGYTF
TGCAGTGCTAGAGATTTAAGGGGCGGAAGCTATGGCTACACCTTC
>TRBD1|many|TRBV11-3|TRBJ2-1
CANSLGGLNEQFF
TGTGCCAACAGCTTAGGGGGCCTCAATGAGCAGTTCTTC
>TRBD2|NA|TRBV5-1|TRBJ2-7
CASGSGSSYNEQYF
TGCGCCAGCGGCAGCGGGAGTAGCTACAATGAGCAGTACTTC
>NA|many|TRBV20-1|TRBJ2-1
CSARGDVGAAYNEQFF
TGCAGTGCTAGAGGAGATGTGGGGGCGGCCTACAATGAGCAGTTCTTC
>NA|many|TRBV10-1|TRBJ2-7
CASSDQQGGSYEQYF
TGCGCCAGCAGTGACCAACAGGGAGGGTCCTACGAGCAGTACTTC
>NA|many|TRBV10-3|TRBJ1-2
CAISGYPEGQGYTF
TGTGCCATCAGTGGCTATCCCGAAGGACAAGGCTACACCTTC
>TRBD1|many|TRBV9|TRBJ2-2
CASSVMQGAGELFF
TGTGCCAGCAGTGTGATGCAGGGGGCTGGGGAGCTGTTTTTT
>TRBD2|many|TRBV7-2|TRBJ2-1
CASRPRRLAGTYNEQFF
TGTGCCAGCAGACCTAGAAGACTAGCGGGGACCTACAATGAGCAGTTCTTC
>NA|NA|TRBV29-1|TRBJ2-5
CSVAHRGGTQYF
TGCAGCGTTGCGCACAGGGGAGGTACCCAGTACTTC
>TRBD1|few|TRBV18|TRBJ1-1
CASSPGTGRTEAFF
TGTGCCAGCTCACCAGGGACAGGGAGGACTGAAGCTTTCTTT
>NA|many|TRBV18|TRBJ2-3
CASSPRQGTSTDTQYF
TGTGCCAGCTCACCAAGGCAGGGAACTAGCACAGATACGCAGTATTTT
>NA|medium-sized|TRBV7-9|TRBJ2-1
CASSRGGTEQFF
TGTGCCAGCAGCCGGGGAGGCACTGAGCAGTTCTTC
>NA|few|TRBV28|TRBJ2-2
CASMTEPGELFF
TGTGCCAGCATGACAGAGCCCGGGGAGCTGTTTTTT
>TRBD1|few|TRBV19|TRBJ1-1
CASSRDRGRGGRTEAFF
TGTGCCAGTAGTAGGGACAGGGGGCGCGGAGGACGCACTGAAGCTTTCTTT
>TRBD2|many|TRBV6-1|TRBJ2-1
CASSEALLLAGEEQNNEQFF
TGTGCCAGCAGTGAAGCCCTACTACTAGCGGGAGAGGAGCAGAACAATGAGCAGTTCTTC
>NA|few|TRBV20-1|TRBJ2-1
CSARTRRSNEQFF
TGCAGTGCTAGAACCAGGAGAAGCAATGAGCAGTTCTTC
>TRBD2|many|TRBV7-9|TRBJ2-1
CASSIKGRLAGQNEQFF
TGTGCCAGCAGCATCAAAGGGAGGCTAGCGGGACAAAATGAGCAGTTCTTC
>TRBD1|few|TRBV18|TRBJ2-7
CASSLRTGRIYEQYF
TGTGCCAGCTCCCTTAGGACAGGGAGAATCTACGAGCAGTACTTC
>NA|NA|TRBV30|TRBJ1-2
CAWAVLRGGGYTF
TGTGCCTGGGCTGTACTTCGGGGTGGAGGCTACACCTTC
>NA|few|TRBV20-1|TRBJ2-1
CSARHYNEQFF
TGCAGTGCACGCCATTACAATGAGCAGTTCTTC
>NA|NA|TRBV15|TRBJ2-5
CATSPRYQETQYF
TGTGCCACCAGCCCTCGATACCAAGAGACCCAGTACTTC
>NA|many|TRBV27|TRBJ1-6
CASSLSNTNSPLHF
TGTGCCAGCAGTTTATCTAATACAAATTCACCCCTCCACTTT
>NA|few|TRBV6-2/TRBV6-3|TRBJ2-3
CASSSNRRRTDTQYF
TGTGCCAGCAGTTCCAACAGGCGACGGACAGATACGCAGTATTTT
>NA|few|TRBV9|TRBJ2-5
CASSAGPADVLTQYF
TGTGCCAGCAGCGCCGGGCCGGCCGACGTATTGACCCAGTACTTC
>TRBD1|many|TRBV11-2|TRBJ2-7
CASSLVATGDSYEQYF
TGTGCCAGCAGCTTAGTAGCGACAGGGGACTCCTACGAGCAGTACTTC
>NA|NA|TRBV27|TRBJ2-2
CASSFLPGELFF
TGTGCCAGCAGTTTCCTCCCCGGGGAGCTGTTTTTT
>NA|NA|TRBV24-1|TRBJ2-2
CATSDPMHTGELFF
TGTGCCACCAGTGATCCGATGCACACCGGGGAGCTGTTTTTT
>NA|many|TRBV28|TRBJ1-2
CASSSPHSWGGYTF
TGTGCCAGCAGTTCACCCCATTCGTGGGGCGGCTACACCTTC
>NA|few|TRBV9|TRBJ2-7
CASSQGFPAAKSYEQYF
TGTGCCAGCAGCCAGGGGTTTCCAGCGGCAAAATCCTACGAGCAGTACTTC
>NA|many|TRBV13|TRBJ1-2
CASSPPPGGYGYTF
TGTGCCAGCAGCCCACCCCCGGGAGGTTATGGCTACACCTTC
>NA|many|TRBV4-3|TRBJ2-7
CASSHQQGFREQYF
TGCGCCAGCAGCCACCAACAGGGTTTTAGGGAGCAGTACTTC
>TRBD2|many|TRBV20-1|TRBJ2-5
CSARSGSRQETQYF
TGCAGTGCTCGTAGCGGGAGTCGTCAAGAGACCCAGTACTTC
>TRBD2|many|TRBV28|TRBJ2-7
CASRSDLAGAEEQYF
TGTGCCAGCAGGTCGGACCTAGCGGGAGCGGAGGAGCAGTACTTC
>NA|NA|TRBV11-3|TRBJ2-5
CASSLGRSFLTQYF
TGTGCCAGCAGCTTAGGCAGGTCCTTTCTGACCCAGTACTTC
>NA|many|TRBV7-3|TRBJ2-1
CASSSSRNNEQFF
TGTGCCAGCAGTTCGTCTAGAAACAATGAGCAGTTCTTC
>NA|many|TRBV6-2/TRBV6-3|TRBJ2-7
CASSYRLAYEQYF
TGTGCCAGCAGTTACCGGCTAGCCTACGAGCAGTACTTC
>NA|few|TRBV9|TRBJ2-1
CASTQGLTSYNEQFF
TGTGCCAGCACCCAGGGGTTGACGTCCTACAATGAGCAGTTCTTC
>NA|many|TRBV28|TRBJ2-7
CASSLHGAWEQYF
TGTGCCAGCAGTTTACACGGCGCGTGGGAGCAGTACTTC